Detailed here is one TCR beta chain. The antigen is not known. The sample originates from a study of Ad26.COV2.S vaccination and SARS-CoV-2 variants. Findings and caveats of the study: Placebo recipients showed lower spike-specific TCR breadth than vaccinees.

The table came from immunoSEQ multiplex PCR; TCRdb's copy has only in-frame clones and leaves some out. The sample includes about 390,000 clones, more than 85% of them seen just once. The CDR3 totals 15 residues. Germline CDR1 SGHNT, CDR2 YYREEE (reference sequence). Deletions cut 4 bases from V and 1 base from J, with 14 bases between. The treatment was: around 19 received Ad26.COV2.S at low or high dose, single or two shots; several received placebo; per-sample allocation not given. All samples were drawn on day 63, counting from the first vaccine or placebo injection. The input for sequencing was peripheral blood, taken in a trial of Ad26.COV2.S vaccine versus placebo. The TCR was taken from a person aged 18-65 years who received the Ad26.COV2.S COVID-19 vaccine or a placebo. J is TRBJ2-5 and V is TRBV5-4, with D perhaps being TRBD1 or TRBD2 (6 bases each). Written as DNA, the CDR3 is TGTGCCAGCAGCGGACAGAAGGGGGGCCAAGAGACCCAGTACTTC. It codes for CASSGQKGGQETQYF. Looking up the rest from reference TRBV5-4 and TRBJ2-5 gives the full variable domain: ETGVTQSPTHLIKTRGQQVTLRCSSQSGHNTVSWYQQALGQGPQFIFQYYREEENGRGNFPPRFSGLQFPNYSSELNVNALELDDSALYLCASSGQKGGQETQYFGPGTRLLVL.